This T cell receptor (beta chain) came from a study of control samples from healthy donors and cancer patients. Clones were sequenced by immunoSEQ multiplex PCR, and TCRdb holds only the in-frame ones, with some missing. The repertoire consists of about 120,000 clones, with about 93% occurring once and the leading ten covering about 2.5%. V dropped 1 base and J dropped 4 bases, with 16 bases sitting between them. CDR1 is LGHDT and CDR2 is YNNKEL in the germline V gene (reference sequence). The CDR3 covers 16 residues. The chain recombines TRBV3-1 (or the pseudogene TRBV3-2) with TRBJ1-1; no firm D call. The sequence was collected from a young man in good health. The sequenced material came from blood. The DNA of the CDR3 is TGTGCCAGCAGCCAAGTATCGTTCGGAGGAGGCACTGAAGCTTTCTTT. Its protein product is CASSQVSFGGGTEAFF.